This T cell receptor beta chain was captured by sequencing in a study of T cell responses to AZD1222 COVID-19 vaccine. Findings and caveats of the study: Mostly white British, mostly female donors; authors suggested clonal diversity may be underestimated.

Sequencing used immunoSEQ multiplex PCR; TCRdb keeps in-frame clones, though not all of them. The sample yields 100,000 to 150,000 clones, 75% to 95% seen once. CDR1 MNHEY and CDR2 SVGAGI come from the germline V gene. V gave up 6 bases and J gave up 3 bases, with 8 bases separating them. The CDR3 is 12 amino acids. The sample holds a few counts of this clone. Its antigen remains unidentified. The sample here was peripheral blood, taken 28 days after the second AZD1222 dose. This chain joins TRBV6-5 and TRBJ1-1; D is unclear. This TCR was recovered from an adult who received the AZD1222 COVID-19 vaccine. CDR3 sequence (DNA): TGTGCCAGCAGGCGAGGGCACACTGAAGCTTTCTTT. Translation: CASRRGHTEAFF.